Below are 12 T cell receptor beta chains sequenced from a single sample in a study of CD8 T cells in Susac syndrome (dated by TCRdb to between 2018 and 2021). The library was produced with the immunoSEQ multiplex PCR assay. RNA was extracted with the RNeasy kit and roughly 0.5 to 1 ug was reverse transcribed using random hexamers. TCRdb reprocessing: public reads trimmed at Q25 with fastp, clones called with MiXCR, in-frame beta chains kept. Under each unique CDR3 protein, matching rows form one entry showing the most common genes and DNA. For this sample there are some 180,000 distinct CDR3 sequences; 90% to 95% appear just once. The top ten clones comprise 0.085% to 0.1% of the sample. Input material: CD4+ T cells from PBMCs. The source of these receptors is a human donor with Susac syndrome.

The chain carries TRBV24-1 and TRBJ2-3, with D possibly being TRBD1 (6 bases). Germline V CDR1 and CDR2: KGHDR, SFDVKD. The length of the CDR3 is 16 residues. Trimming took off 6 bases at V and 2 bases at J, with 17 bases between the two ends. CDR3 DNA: TGTGCCACCAGTCTCCCAGGGGCGATAAACACAGATACGCAGTATTTT. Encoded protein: CATSLPGAINTDTQYF.

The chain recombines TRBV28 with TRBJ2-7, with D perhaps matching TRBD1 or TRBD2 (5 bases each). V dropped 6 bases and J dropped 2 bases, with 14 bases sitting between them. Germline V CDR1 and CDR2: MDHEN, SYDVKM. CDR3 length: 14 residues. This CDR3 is CASSPGDATYEQYF. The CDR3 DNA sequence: TGTGCCAGCAGCCCTGGGGACGCCACCTACGAGCAGTACTTC.

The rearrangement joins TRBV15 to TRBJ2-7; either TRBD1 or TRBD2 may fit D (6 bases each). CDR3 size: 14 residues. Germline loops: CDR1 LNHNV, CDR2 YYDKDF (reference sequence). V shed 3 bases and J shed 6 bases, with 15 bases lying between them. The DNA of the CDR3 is TGTGCCACCAGCAGCAGGGGAGGCTACTCCGAGCAGTACTTC. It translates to CATSSRGGYSEQYF.

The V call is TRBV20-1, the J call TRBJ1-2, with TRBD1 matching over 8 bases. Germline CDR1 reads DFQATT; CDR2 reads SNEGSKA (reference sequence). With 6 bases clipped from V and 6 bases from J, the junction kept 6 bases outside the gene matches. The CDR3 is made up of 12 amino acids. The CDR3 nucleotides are TGCAGTGCGCCGACAGGGGCGGATGGCTACACCTTC. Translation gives CSAPTGADGYTF.

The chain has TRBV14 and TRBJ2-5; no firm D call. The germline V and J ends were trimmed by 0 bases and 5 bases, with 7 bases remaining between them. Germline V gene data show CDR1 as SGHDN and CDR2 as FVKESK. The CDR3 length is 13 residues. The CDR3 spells CASSQDLGETQYF. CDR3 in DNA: TGTGCCAGCAGCCAAGATCTAGGGGAGACCCAGTACTTC.

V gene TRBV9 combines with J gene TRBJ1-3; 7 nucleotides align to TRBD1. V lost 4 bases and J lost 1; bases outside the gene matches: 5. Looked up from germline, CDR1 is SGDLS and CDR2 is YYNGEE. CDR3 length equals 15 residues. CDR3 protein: CASSPQGLSGNTIYF. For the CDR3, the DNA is TGTGCCAGCAGCCCACAGGGGCTTTCTGGAAACACCATATATTTT.

CDR3 in DNA: TGTGCCTGGAGCCAGGGAGGAGGCTATGGCTACACCTTC. It codes for CAWSQGGGYGYTF. This sequence joins TRBV30 and TRBJ1-2; possible D gene TRBD1, 5 bases. CDR3 length: 13 amino acids. V was cut by 3 bases and J by 4 bases, with 12 bases left in between. Germline values: CDR1 GTSNPN, CDR2 SVGIG (reference sequence).

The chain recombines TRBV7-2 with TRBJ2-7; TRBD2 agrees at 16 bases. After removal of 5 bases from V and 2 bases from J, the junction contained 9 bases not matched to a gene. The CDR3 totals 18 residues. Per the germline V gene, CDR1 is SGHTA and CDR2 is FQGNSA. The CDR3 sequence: CASSVGLAGGTAPYEQYF. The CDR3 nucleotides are TGTGCCAGCAGCGTGGGACTAGCGGGGGGGACAGCCCCCTACGAGCAGTACTTC.

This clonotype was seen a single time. The CDR3 protein is CASSDRGGGEKLFF. CDR3 DNA sequence: TGTGCCAGCAGTGACAGGGGCGGGGGTGAAAAACTGTTTTTT. The chain has TRBV12-3 or TRBV12-4 and TRBJ1-4, with 8 nucleotides matching TRBD1. After removal of 5 bases from V and 7 bases from J, the junction contained 6 bases not matched to a gene. The CDR3 is 14 residues long.

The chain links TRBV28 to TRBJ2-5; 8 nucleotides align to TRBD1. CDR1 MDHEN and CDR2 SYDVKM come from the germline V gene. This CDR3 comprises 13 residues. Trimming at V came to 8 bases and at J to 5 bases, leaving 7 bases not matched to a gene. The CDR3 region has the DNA TGTGCCAGCCGCCGGACAGGGAGGGAGACCCAGTACTTC. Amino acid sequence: CASRRTGRETQYF.

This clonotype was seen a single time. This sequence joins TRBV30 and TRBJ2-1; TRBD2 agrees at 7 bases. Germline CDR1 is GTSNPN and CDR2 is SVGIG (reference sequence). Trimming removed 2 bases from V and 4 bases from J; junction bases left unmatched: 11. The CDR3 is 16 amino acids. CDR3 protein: CAWSPLGASGYNEQFF. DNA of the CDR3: TGTGCCTGGAGTCCCCTAGGAGCTAGCGGATACAATGAGCAGTTCTTC. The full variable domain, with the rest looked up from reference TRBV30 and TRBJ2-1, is SQTIHQWPATLVQPVGSPLSLECTVEGTSNPNLYWYRQAAGRGLQLLFYSVGIGQISSEVPQNLSASRPQDRQFILSSKKLLLSDSGFYLCAWSPLGASGYNEQFFGPGTRLTVL.

In DNA form, the CDR3 reads TGTGCCAGCGGAACCTCGGTAGATACGCAGTATTTT. It is translated as CASGTSVDTQYF. This chain connects TRBV27 to TRBJ2-3; no firm D call. V lost 8 bases and J lost 5, with 11 bases in between. Germline CDR1 is MNHEY and CDR2 is SMNVEV (reference sequence). The CDR3 extends over 12 amino acids.